These T cell receptor beta chains were read from a single sample in a study of CD8+ T cells in alopecia areata. Repertoires were generated with immunoSEQ multiplex PCR, while TCRdb's copy carries only in-frame clones and drops some. The sample includes 50,000 to 70,000 clones, around 40% seen only once; the top ten take roughly 51%. The sequencing input was NKG2D-low CD8+ T cells sorted from blood. These receptors were taken from a human donor with alopecia areata. The CDR3 runs from the conserved cysteine through the conserved F or W. The order of the fields is J gene, clone size, D gene, V gene, CDR3 protein, CDR3 DNA. The D gene is left open where the match is weak. Some rows have no size entry. The others give once, few or many, or a class for an expanded clone.

j_gene: TRBJ1-1
abundance: .
d_gene: .
v_gene: TRBV7-3
CDR3aa: CASSPRGGLNTEAFF
CDR3nt: TGTGCCAGCAGCCCAAGGGGGGGGCTGAACACTGAAGCTTTCTTT

j_gene: TRBJ2-7
abundance: .
d_gene: .
v_gene: TRBV27
CDR3aa: CASSPGFSYEQYF
CDR3nt: TGTGCCAGCAGTCCAGGGTTCTCCTACGAGCAGTACTTC

j_gene: TRBJ2-7
abundance: .
d_gene: .
v_gene: TRBV7-9
CDR3aa: CASSLTGSREQYF
CDR3nt: TGTGCCAGCAGCTTGACAGGATCGAGGGAGCAGTACTTC

j_gene: TRBJ2-7
abundance: .
d_gene: .
v_gene: TRBV27
CDR3aa: CASRGAYEQYF
CDR3nt: TGTGCCAGCAGGGGGGCCTACGAGCAGTACTTC

j_gene: TRBJ2-5
abundance: few
d_gene: TRBD1
v_gene: TRBV29-1
CDR3aa: CSVGTGGGETQYF
CDR3nt: TGCAGCGTCGGGACAGGGGGAGGAGAGACCCAGTACTTC

j_gene: TRBJ2-7
abundance: once
d_gene: .
v_gene: TRBV9
CDR3aa: CASSVAGVDEQYF
CDR3nt: TGTGCCAGCAGCGTAGCGGGAGTCGACGAGCAGTACTTC

j_gene: TRBJ1-1
abundance: .
d_gene: .
v_gene: TRBV30
CDR3aa: CACQSQGANTEAFF
CDR3nt: TGTGCCTGCCAATCCCAGGGCGCGAACACTGAAGCTTTCTTT

j_gene: TRBJ2-7
abundance: .
d_gene: .
v_gene: TRBV29-1
CDR3aa: CSVEDPTGPRVGEQYF
CDR3nt: TGCAGCGTTGAAGACCCGACAGGCCCTAGGGTAGGCGAGCAGTACTTC

j_gene: TRBJ2-1
abundance: medium-sized
d_gene: TRBD1
v_gene: TRBV7-3
CDR3aa: CASSSPPFSVLGTGYNEQFF
CDR3nt: TGTGCCAGCAGCTCCCCTCCGTTCAGTGTCTTGGGGACAGGGTACAATGAGCAGTTCTTC

j_gene: TRBJ2-3
abundance: .
d_gene: .
v_gene: TRBV15
CDR3aa: CATSRVGGSTDTQYF
CDR3nt: TGTGCCACCAGCAGAGTAGGAGGGAGCACAGATACGCAGTATTTT

j_gene: TRBJ2-1
abundance: .
d_gene: .
v_gene: TRBV29-1
CDR3aa: CSVTDYHEQFF
CDR3nt: TGCAGCGTTACAGACTACCATGAGCAGTTCTTC

j_gene: TRBJ1-1
abundance: few
d_gene: .
v_gene: TRBV6-4
CDR3aa: CASRAYTEAFF
CDR3nt: TGTGCCAGCAGAGCATATACTGAAGCTTTCTTT